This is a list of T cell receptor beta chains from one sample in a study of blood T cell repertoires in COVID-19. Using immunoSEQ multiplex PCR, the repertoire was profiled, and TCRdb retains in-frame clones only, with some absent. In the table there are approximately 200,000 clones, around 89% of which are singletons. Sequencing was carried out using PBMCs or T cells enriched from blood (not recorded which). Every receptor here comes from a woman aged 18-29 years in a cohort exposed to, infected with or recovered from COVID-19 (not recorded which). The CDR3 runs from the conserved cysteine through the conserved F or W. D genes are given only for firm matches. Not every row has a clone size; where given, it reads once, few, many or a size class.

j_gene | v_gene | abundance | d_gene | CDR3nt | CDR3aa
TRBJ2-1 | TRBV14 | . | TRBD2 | TGTGCCAGCAGCCAAGATCAATATAGGCTAGCGGGAGTAAGCAATGAGCAGTTCTTC | CASSQDQYRLAGVSNEQFF
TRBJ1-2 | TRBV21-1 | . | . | TGTGCCAGCAGCCTCCCGACAGGAGCCATTAACTATGGCTACACCTTC | CASSLPTGAINYGYTF
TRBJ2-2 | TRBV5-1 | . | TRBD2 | TGCGCCAGCAGAAGCGGGGGGAACACCGGGGAGCTGTTTTTT | CASRSGGNTGELFF
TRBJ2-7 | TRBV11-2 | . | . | TGTGCCAGCAGCTTAGAGGGGGCTCTCCCCTCCTACGAGCAGTACTTC | CASSLEGALPSYEQYF
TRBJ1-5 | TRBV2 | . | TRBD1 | TGTGCCAGCAGTGATCGTAGTACAGGGGGAAAGCCCCAGCATTTT | CASSDRSTGGKPQHF
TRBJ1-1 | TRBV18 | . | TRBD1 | TGTGCCAGCTCACCTCCGGGACAGCCTAACACTGAAGCTTTCTTT | CASSPPGQPNTEAFF
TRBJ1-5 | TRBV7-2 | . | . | TGTGCCAGCAGCTTAGATACAGGTCAGCCCCAGCATTTT | CASSLDTGQPQHF
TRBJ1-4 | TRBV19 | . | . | TGTGCCAGTAGTATGGCCCCACAGGCCCCGAATGAAAAACTGTTTTTT | CASSMAPQAPNEKLFF
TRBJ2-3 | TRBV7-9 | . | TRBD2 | TGTGCCAGCAGCTTAGTTGTAGCGGGATCGGGAGATACGCAGTATTTT | CASSLVVAGSGDTQYF
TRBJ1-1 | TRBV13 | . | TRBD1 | TGTGCCAGCAGCGTCAGGGGGACTGAAGCTTTCTTT | CASSVRGTEAFF
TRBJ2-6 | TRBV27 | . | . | TGTGCCAGCAGTTTTTTGGGGCTGACGTCCAACGGGGCCAACGTCCTGACTTTC | CASSFLGLTSNGANVLTF
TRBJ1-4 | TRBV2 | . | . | TGTGCCAGCAGTCGTGGACAGCTCAATGAAAAACTGTTTTTT | CASSRGQLNEKLFF
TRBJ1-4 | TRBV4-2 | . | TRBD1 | TGTGCCAGCAGCCAAGGTCAGGGGGACGATGAAAAACTGTTTTTT | CASSQGQGDDEKLFF
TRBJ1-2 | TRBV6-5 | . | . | TGTGCCAGCAGTTGGGTACAGCTAACTAACTATGGCTACACCTTC | CASSWVQLTNYGYTF
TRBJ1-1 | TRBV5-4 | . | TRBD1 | TGTGCCAGCAGCTCGGGACAGAGTTTGAACACTGAAGCTTTCTTT | CASSSGQSLNTEAFF
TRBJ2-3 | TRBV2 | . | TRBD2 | TGTGCCAGCAACCTAGCGGGGAGCACAGATACGCAGTATTTT | CASNLAGSTDTQYF
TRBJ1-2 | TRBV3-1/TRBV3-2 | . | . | TGTGCCAGCAGCCAAGTACCTCGGCCCCCGGGTGGCTACACCTTC | CASSQVPRPPGGYTF
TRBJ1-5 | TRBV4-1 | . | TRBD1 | TGCGCCAGCAGCCAAGACCCCTTGGGACAGGGGAGTCAGCCCCAGCATTTT | CASSQDPLGQGSQPQHF
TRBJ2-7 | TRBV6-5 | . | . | TGTGCCAGCACCCCGACAGCAGGAACCTACGAGCAGTACTTC | CASTPTAGTYEQYF
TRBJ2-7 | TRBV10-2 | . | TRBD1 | TGCGCCAGCAGTGAGTCGACGACAGGGATGTTTGAAGAGCAGTACTTC | CASSESTTGMFEEQYF
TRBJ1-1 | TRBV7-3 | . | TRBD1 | TGTGCCAGCAGCGCCAACAGGGGGGCGGCTGAAGCTTTCTTT | CASSANRGAAEAFF
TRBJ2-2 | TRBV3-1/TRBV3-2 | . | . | TGTGCCAGCAGCCAAGCGCGCGGGGACGGGGAGCTGTTTTTT | CASSQARGDGELFF
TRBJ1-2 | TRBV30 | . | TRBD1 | TGTGCCTGGAGTGGAATAGGGGCAGGGGGGTACTATGGCTACACCTTC | CAWSGIGAGGYYGYTF
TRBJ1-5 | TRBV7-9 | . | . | TGTGCCAGCAGCTTAGACGGGGCAGGGGGCAATCAGCCCCAGCATTTT | CASSLDGAGGNQPQHF
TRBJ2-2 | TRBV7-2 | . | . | TGTGCCAGCAGCCCCCGGGACACTATCCAGAACACCGGGGAGCTGTTTTTT | CASSPRDTIQNTGELFF
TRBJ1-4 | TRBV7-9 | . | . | TGTGCCAGCAGCCTCAGAGGGCCGTATGAAAAACTGTTTTTT | CASSLRGPYEKLFF
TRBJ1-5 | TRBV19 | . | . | TGTGCCAGTAGTCACCGGGAGGGTGGGGGCAATCAGCCCCAGCATTTT | CASSHREGGGNQPQHF
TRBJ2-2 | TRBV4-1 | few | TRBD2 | TGCGCCAGCAGCCAAGAAAGGGGACTAGCGGGAACCGGGGAGCTGTTTTTT | CASSQERGLAGTGELFF
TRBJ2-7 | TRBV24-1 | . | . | TGTGCCACCAGTGATGGGGCCCGGGAGTCGGCTGAGCAGTACTTC | CATSDGARESAEQYF
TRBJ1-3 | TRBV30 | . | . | TGTGCCTGGAGTGTACGGCGGCTAAACACCATATATTTT | CAWSVRRLNTIYF
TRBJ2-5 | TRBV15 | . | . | TGTGCCACCAGCAGAGATGGTCAGGGAGAGACCCAGTACTTC | CATSRDGQGETQYF
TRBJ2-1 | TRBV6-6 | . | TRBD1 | TGTGCCAGCAGCCCAGGACAGGGTTTCGATGAGCAGTTCTTC | CASSPGQGFDEQFF
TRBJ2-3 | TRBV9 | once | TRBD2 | TGTGCCAGCAGCGTAGCCACTAGCGGGGACACAGATACGCAGTATTTT | CASSVATSGDTDTQYF
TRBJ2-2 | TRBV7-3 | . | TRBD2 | TGTGCCAGCAGCCGGACTAGCGCGAACACCGGGGAGCTGTTTTTT | CASSRTSANTGELFF
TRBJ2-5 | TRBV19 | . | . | TGTGCCAGTTCCCCCGGCTTGAAGTACCAGGCCCAGTGGGAGACCCAGTACTTC | CASSPGLKYQAQWETQYF
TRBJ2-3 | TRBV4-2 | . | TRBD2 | TGTGCCAGCAGCCAAGGAAGCGGGGGGAACACAGATACGCAGTATTTT | CASSQGSGGNTDTQYF
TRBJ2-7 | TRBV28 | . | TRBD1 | TGTGCCAGCAGCTCTATACAGGGGTATCGCTACGAGCAGTACTTC | CASSSIQGYRYEQYF
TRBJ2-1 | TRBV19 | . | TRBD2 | TGTGCCAGTAGCCTAGCGGGAGTCGTTGAGCAGTTCTTC | CASSLAGVVEQFF
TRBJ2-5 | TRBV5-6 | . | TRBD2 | TGTGCCAGCAGCAAGGGACTAGCGGGGGTCCCAGAGACCCAGTACTTC | CASSKGLAGVPETQYF
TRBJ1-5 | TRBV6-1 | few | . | TGTGCCAGCAGTGAAACGACCATGGGACTCAATCAGCCCCAGCATTTT | CASSETTMGLNQPQHF
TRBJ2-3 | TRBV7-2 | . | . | TGTGCCAGCAGCTTAGATTTCGAGCCGCCAGATACGCAGTATTTT | CASSLDFEPPDTQYF
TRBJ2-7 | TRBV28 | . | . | TGTGCCAGCATCCTCTCCTACGAGCAGTACTTC | CASILSYEQYF
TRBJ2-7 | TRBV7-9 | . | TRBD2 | TGTGCCAGCAGCTCCATTAGCGGGAGGTACGAGCAGTACTTC | CASSSISGRYEQYF
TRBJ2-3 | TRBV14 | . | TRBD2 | TGTGCCAGCAGCCAAGTTCCCGGGAGGCAGGCAGATACGCAGTATTTT | CASSQVPGRQADTQYF
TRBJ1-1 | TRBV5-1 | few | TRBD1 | TGCGCCAGCAGCCCGACAGGGGAGGTTGGCGGAACTGAAGCTTTCTTT | CASSPTGEVGGTEAFF
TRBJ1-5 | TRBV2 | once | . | TGTGCCAGCAGTGAACCAAATCAGCCCCAGCATTTT | CASSEPNQPQHF
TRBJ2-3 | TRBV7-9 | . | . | TGTGCCAGCAGCTCACAGTTCGATACGCAGTATTTT | CASSSQFDTQYF
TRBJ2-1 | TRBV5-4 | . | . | TGTGCCAGCAGCTTGGTTCATAGCTCCTACAATGAGCAGTTCTTC | CASSLVHSSYNEQFF
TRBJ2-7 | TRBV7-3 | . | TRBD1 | TGTGCCAGCAGCGCTACAGGGGGCGAGCAGTACTTC | CASSATGGEQYF
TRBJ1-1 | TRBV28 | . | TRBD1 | TGTGCCAGCAGTACCGACAGGGGACGCGATTCAGGGAAAGCTTTCTTT | CASSTDRGRDSGKAFF
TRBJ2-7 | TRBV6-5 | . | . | TGTGCCAGCAGGCGAGCGGAGAACATAAACTACGAGCAGTACTTC | CASRRAENINYEQYF